This entry features one TCR beta chain sequence. TCRdb keeps only in-frame clones here, not all; method: immunoSEQ multiplex PCR. The data show around 340,000 clones, around four fifths seen once. The data derive from a study of blood T cell repertoires in COVID-19. At the level of the study: Donors in the United States, Italy and Spain gave samples during acute or convalescent COVID-19.

Germline V CDR1 and CDR2: MDHEN, SYDVKM. The CDR3 contains 17 residues. V shed 3 bases and J shed 3 bases, with 19 bases lying between them. V is TRBV28 and J is TRBJ2-3, with a possible D match to TRBD1 (5 bases). The receptor comes from a man aged 30-40 years with active or convalescent COVID-19. Input material: peripheral blood. This CDR3 is CASSLGPGRIPTDTQYF. For the CDR3, the DNA is TGTGCCAGCAGTTTGGGGCCAGGACGGATTCCGACAGATACGCAGTATTTT.